Listed here are 16 T cell receptor beta chains from one sample, sequenced in a study of T cell clones after liver transplantation. Some clones are missing from TCRdb's copy, which holds only in-frame ones; the method was immunoSEQ multiplex PCR. Of 50,000 to 55,000 clones listed, approximately 71% are singletons. Sequencing was performed on CD4+ T cells from blood, taken about 56 months after liver transplant. The receptors were gathered from a human patient who received a liver transplant. Some T cells may possibly be graft donor cells.

The V gene is TRBV5-4, the J gene TRBJ1-1; D is perhaps TRBD1 (5 bases). The CDR3 sequence is 15 residues long. Germline CDR1 SGHNT, CDR2 YYREEE (reference sequence). Trimming removed 4 bases at V and 1 base at J, with 14 bases between. Written as DNA, the CDR3 is TGTGCCAGCAGCCCCGGCAGTGGGGCGAACACTGAAGCTTTCTTT. Its protein product is CASSPGSGANTEAFF.

The chain employs TRBV6-4 and TRBJ1-6, with D maybe TRBD1 (5 bases). Germline CDR1 is MRHNA and CDR2 is SNTAGT. The CDR3 extends over 14 amino acids. V was clipped by 8 bases and J by 8 bases, with 16 bases between them. Written as DNA, the CDR3 is TGTGCCAGCCGATTCAGGGTCACCTATTCACCCCTCCACTTT. It specifies CASRFRVTYSPLHF.

In its sample, this clone was seen a few times. V and J are TRBV28 and TRBJ2-7, with TRBD1 matching 7 bases. The V segment lost 5 bases and the J segment 7 bases; nucleotides outside the gene matches: 5. The CDR3 has 12 amino acids. CDR1 MDHEN and CDR2 SYDVKM come from the germline V gene. The DNA of the CDR3 is TGTGCCAGCAGTCGGGGACAGCTAGAGCAGTACTTC. This translates into CASSRGQLEQYF.

The chain couples TRBV10-3 to TRBJ2-1, with 7 bases matching TRBD1. V lost 0 bases and J lost 7; bases outside the gene matches: 15. CDR1 and CDR2 from the germline V gene are ENHRY and SYGVKD. There are 18 residues in the CDR3. The CDR3 DNA is TGTGCCATCAGTGAGTCGATAGGTACAGGGGAAAAGAGGAATGAGCAGTTCTTC. This gives the protein CAISESIGTGEKRNEQFF.

V usage is TRBV11-3 and J usage is TRBJ2-1; possible D gene TRBD2, 5 bases. The CDR3 loop spans 13 amino acids. Deletions cut 3 bases from V and 7 bases from J, with 10 bases between. The germline CDR1 and CDR2 sequences are SGHNT and YENEEA. This CDR3 reads CASSFRERNEQFF. CDR3 coding DNA: TGTGCCAGCAGCTTCCGGGAACGGAATGAGCAGTTCTTC.

The rearrangement links TRBV7-9 to TRBJ2-3; D uncertain. V shed 4 bases and J shed 6 bases, with 17 bases lying between them. The CDR3 has 15 amino acids. Germline V CDR1 and CDR2: SEHNR, FQNEAQ (reference sequence). DNA of the CDR3: TGTGCCAGCAGCTCCCCGAACCCCCCTAGGGATACGCAGTATTTT. Translation gives CASSSPNPPRDTQYF.

This rearrangement joins TRBV27 to TRBJ2-1, with D uncertain. Germline CDR1 is MNHEY and CDR2 is SMNVEV (reference sequence). This CDR3 has 17 residues. Trimming took off 6 bases at V and 5 bases at J, with 23 bases between the two ends. CDR3 bases: TGTGCCAGCAGCCCAGTGATTGACGGGCCCCGGGACAATGAGCAGTTCTTC. Translation: CASSPVIDGPRDNEQFF.

The V and J genes are TRBV10-1 and TRBJ2-7; TRBD1 matches 7 bases. Germline V gives CDR1 WNHNN, CDR2 SYGVQD (reference sequence). The CDR3 consists of 14 residues. The V and J ends lost 0 bases and 5 bases, in that order; junction bases with no gene match: 4. The CDR3 nucleotides read TGCGCCAGCAGTGAGTCGACAGGGATCCACGAGCAGTACTTC. As protein: CASSESTGIHEQYF.

The gene calls are TRBV5-1 and TRBJ2-5; 7 positions match TRBD1. The V gene end was trimmed by 0 bases and the J gene end by 1 base; junction bases not matched to a gene: 9. This CDR3 comprises 17 residues. Germline-derived CDR1 and CDR2 are SGHRS and YFSETQ. CDR3 residues: CASSLGPSGQPQETQYF. The DNA of the CDR3 is TGCGCCAGCAGCTTGGGCCCTTCGGGACAGCCCCAAGAGACCCAGTACTTC.

V and J are TRBV9 and TRBJ1-1, with 7 positions matching TRBD1. Germline loops: CDR1 SGDLS, CDR2 YYNGEE. The CDR3 consists of 15 residues. The V gene end was trimmed by 4 bases and the J gene end by 3 bases; junction bases not matched to a gene: 9. The CDR3 DNA follows: TGTGCCAGCAGCCCCCGGGACAGCCCCCACACTGAAGCTTTCTTT. Encoded protein: CASSPRDSPHTEAFF.

As concerns this clone: Other DNA sequences of this sample code for an identical CDR3. The CDR3 spells CASSETGSNTEAFF. The CDR3 DNA sequence: TGTGCCAGCAGTGAAACGGGCAGCAACACTGAAGCTTTCTTT. The V and J genes are TRBV6-1 and TRBJ1-1; D gene ambiguous. Trimming left V 2 bases short and J 2 bases short, with 9 bases between. This CDR3 is 14 amino acids long. Germline assignment: CDR1 MNHNS and CDR2 SASEGT.

This clone occurred a few times. This chain joins TRBV5-4 and TRBJ1-1, with 7 bases matching TRBD1. This CDR3 comprises 14 residues. The V gene's germline CDR1 is SGHNT and CDR2 YYREEE (reference sequence). The junction had 4 bases not matched to a gene; V was cut back by 4 bases and J by 1 base. For the CDR3, the DNA is TGTGCCAGCAGCCCGGGACAGCAGAACACTGAAGCTTTCTTT. This translates into CASSPGQQNTEAFF.

This chain connects TRBV9 to TRBJ1-2; D not resolved. V was pared by 0 bases and J by 7 bases, with 22 bases between. In germline, CDR1 is SGDLS, CDR2 YYNGEE. The CDR3 is 17 amino acids. The CDR3 loop reads CASSVESIEASPGGYTF. The CDR3 bases are TGTGCCAGCAGCGTAGAATCAATTGAGGCGTCTCCCGGTGGCTACACCTTC.

This clone was detected a few times. The chain combines TRBV25-1 with TRBJ1-6; TRBD1 aligns across 9 bases. CDR3 length: 16 amino acids. Germline CDR1 MGHDK, CDR2 SYGVNS. V dropped 3 bases and J dropped 5; count of bases not matched to a gene: 5. The CDR3 DNA reads as TGTGCCAGCAGTGATCACAGGGGGCAGAATAATTCACCCCTCCACTTT. Translated: CASSDHRGQNNSPLHF.

The chain is built from TRBV4-1 and TRBJ1-5; D unresolved. Germline CDR1 and CDR2: MGHRA and YSYEKL. This CDR3 contains 15 residues. V lost 0 bases and J lost 4, with 10 bases in between. The CDR3 coding sequence is TGCGCCAGCAGCCAAGATCACGAACTGAATCAGCCCCAGCATTTT. It encodes CASSQDHELNQPQHF.

V usage is TRBV27 and J usage is TRBJ1-5; tentatively, D is TRBD1 (6 bases). The V and J ends lost 3 bases and 0 bases respectively, with 9 bases between them. CDR1 MNHEY and CDR2 SMNVEV come from the germline V gene (reference sequence). The CDR3 spans 15 residues. This chain's CDR3 is CASSFGQYSNQPQHF. The CDR3 DNA reads TGTGCCAGCAGTTTCGGACAGTATAGCAATCAGCCCCAGCATTTT.